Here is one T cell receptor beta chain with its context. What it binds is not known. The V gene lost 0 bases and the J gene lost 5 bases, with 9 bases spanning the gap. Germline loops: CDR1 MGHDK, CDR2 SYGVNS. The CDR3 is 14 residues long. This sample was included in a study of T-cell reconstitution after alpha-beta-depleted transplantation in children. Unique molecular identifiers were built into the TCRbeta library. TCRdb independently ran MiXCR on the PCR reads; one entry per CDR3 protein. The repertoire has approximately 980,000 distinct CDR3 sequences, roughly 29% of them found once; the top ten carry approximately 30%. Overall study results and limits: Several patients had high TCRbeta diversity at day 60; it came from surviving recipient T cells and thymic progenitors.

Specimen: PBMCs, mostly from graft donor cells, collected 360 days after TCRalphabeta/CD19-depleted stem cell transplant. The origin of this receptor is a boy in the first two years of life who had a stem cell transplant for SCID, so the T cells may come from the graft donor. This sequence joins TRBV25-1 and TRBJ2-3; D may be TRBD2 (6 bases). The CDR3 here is CASSEYGRGDTQYF. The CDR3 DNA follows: TGTGCCAGCAGTGAATACGGGAGAGGAGATACGCAGTATTTT.